Following are 10 T cell receptor beta chains from one sample sequenced in a study of blood T cell repertoires in COVID-19. The protocol was immunoSEQ multiplex PCR, while the TCRdb copy is restricted to in-frame clones and leaves out a portion. The data hold about 410,000 clones, with roughly 85% observed a single time. Sequenced: peripheral blood. The receptors come from a woman aged 25 to 39 with active or convalescent COVID-19.

The gene calls are TRBV7-6 and TRBJ2-2; D perhaps matches TRBD2 (6 bases). The V and J ends lost 2 bases and 5 bases respectively, with 15 bases between them. CDR3 size: 16 residues. Per the germline V gene, CDR1 is SGHVS and CDR2 is FNYEAQ. CDR3 coding DNA: TGTGCCAGCAGCTTAACGGCAGGGAGCGGGACCGGGGAGCTGTTTTTT. Amino acids: CASSLTAGSGTGELFF.

The rearrangement uses TRBV19 and TRBJ1-5; perhaps TRBD1 as D (6 bases). V lost 7 bases and J 3 bases, leaving 19 bases between the germline ends. The CDR3 spans 16 residues. CDR1 and CDR2 (germline): LNHDA, SQIVND (reference sequence). In nucleotides, the CDR3 is TGTGCCAGTACCAATCCCGCACAGGGTGACAATCAGCCCCAGCATTTT. Translated, it gives CASTNPAQGDNQPQHF.

V usage is TRBV7-8 and J usage is TRBJ2-3, with 14 bases matching TRBD2. From germline, CDR1 is SGHVS and CDR2 FQNEAQ. Trimming took 5 bases from V and 1 from J; bases not matched to a gene: 17. This CDR3 is built from 21 residues. In nucleotides, the CDR3 is TGTGCCAGCAGCCGAGGTCGGTTCGGACTAGCGGGGGGACGTGGCACAGATACGCAGTATTTT. Protein sequence: CASSRGRFGLAGGRGTDTQYF. Filled out from reference TRBV7-8 and TRBJ2-3, the complete variable domain reads GAGVSQSPRYKVAKRGQDVALRCDPISGHVSLFWYQQALGQGPEFLTYFQNEAQLDKSGLPSDRFFAERPEGSVSTLKIQRTQQEDSAVYLCASSRGRFGLAGGRGTDTQYFGPGTRLTVL.

The chain couples TRBV3-1 (or the pseudogene TRBV3-2) to TRBJ1-4, with D maybe TRBD1 (5 bases). Germline V lookup: CDR1 LGHDT, CDR2 YNNKEL (reference sequence). CDR3 size: 14 residues. V lost 6 bases and J 8 bases, leaving 16 bases between the germline ends. The CDR3 spells CASSLSGIGEKLFF. The CDR3, as DNA: TGTGCCAGCAGTCTATCAGGGATCGGGGAAAAACTGTTTTTT.

This rearrangement joins TRBV19 to TRBJ1-2; possible D gene TRBD1, 5 bases. V was clipped by 10 bases and J by 8 bases, with 26 bases between them. There are 15 residues in the CDR3. CDR1 is LNHDA, CDR2 SQIVND, per germline (reference sequence). The CDR3, as DNA: TGTGCCACAGCACTCAGGGTCCCTGGGCCCGAGGGCTACACCTTC. Its translation is CATALRVPGPEGYTF.

The chain couples TRBV9 to TRBJ1-1; no definite D call. V was clipped by 0 bases and J by 1 base, with 10 bases between them. Germline CDR1 and CDR2: SGDLS and YYNGEE. The CDR3 runs 15 residues. The chain's CDR3 is CASSVEVRWNTEAFF. Here the CDR3 DNA reads TGTGCCAGCAGCGTAGAAGTGCGGTGGAACACTGAAGCTTTCTTT.

This chain uses TRBV6-2 or TRBV6-3 with TRBJ2-1; possible D gene TRBD2, 6 bases. The germline V and J ends were trimmed by 0 bases and 3 bases, with 18 bases remaining between them. Per the germline V gene, CDR1 is MNHEY and CDR2 is SVGEGT. This CDR3 is built from 18 residues. The CDR3 spells CASSYSLARDEHYNEQFF. CDR3 nucleotides: TGTGCCAGCAGTTACTCCTTGGCGCGGGACGAACACTACAATGAGCAGTTCTTC.

V usage is TRBV5-4 and J usage is TRBJ1-2, with TRBD1 matching over 12 bases. Germline V gene sequence: CDR1 SGHNT, CDR2 YYREEE (reference sequence). This CDR3 is built from 16 residues. Germline trimming cut 4 bases from V and 8 bases from J; bases unmatched to any gene: 12. The CDR3 is CASSPGTGGRLGGYTF. As DNA, the CDR3 is TGTGCCAGCAGCCCCGGGACAGGGGGCCGTTTAGGGGGCTACACCTTC.

Written as DNA, the CDR3 is TGTGCCAGCAGTTACGGGCGGGGCCCAGATACGCAGTATTTT. It specifies CASSYGRGPDTQYF. This chain uses TRBV6-2 or TRBV6-3 with TRBJ2-3; TRBD2 is a possible D gene (6 bases). V lost 2 bases to trimming and J lost 4 bases, with 10 bases between them. Germline values: CDR1 MNHEY, CDR2 SVGEGT. This CDR3 spans 14 amino acids.

This rearrangement joins TRBV27 to TRBJ2-7; 11 bases match TRBD2. This CDR3 contains 14 residues. Germline loops: CDR1 MNHEY, CDR2 SMNVEV (reference sequence). Trimming removed 4 bases from V and 3 bases from J; junction bases left unmatched: 2. CDR3 amino acids: CASSSGTSGYEQYF. The CDR3 DNA reads as TGTGCCAGCAGTTCCGGGACTAGCGGCTACGAGCAGTACTTC.